The source of this TCR beta chain is a study of vaccination and CD4 T cells after COVID-19. Cultured CD4+ T cells had their DNA profiled by the Oncomine TCR Beta short-read assay. A single record per CDR3 protein comes from TCRdb applying MiXCR to the PCR reads. The sample lists roughly 14,000 distinct CDR3 sequences, about 40% occurring once. Indicated treatment: roughly 11-day PBMC culture with coronavirus spike peptide pools or control peptides (ViraFEST assay). This CDR3 has 13 residues. Germline V gene lookup returns CDR1 LNHDA and CDR2 SQIVND (reference sequence). Trimming took 3 bases from V and 3 from J, leaving 8 bases between them. Regarding this clonotype: Its specificity is not known.

The sequenced material came from cultured CD4+ T cells from blood. The chain carries TRBV19 and TRBJ1-2; D uncertain. The TCR originated in a human donor with COVID-19. The CDR3 nucleotides are TGTGCCAGTAGTATCCACAGTTACTATGGCTACACCTTC. Residues: CASSIHSYYGYTF.